This TCR beta chain stems from a study of graft-versus-host responses after intestinal transplantation. Study results and limitations: Within allografts, high graft-versus-host to host-versus-graft clonal ratios were seen among patients with graft-donor T cell macrochimerism. Peak levels of circulating GvH clones tracked with early post-transplant HvG declines. In recipient marrow, GvH clones were found, and some appeared first in ileum or blood.

Remarks on this clone: The antigen is unknown.

Profiled with immunoSEQ multiplex PCR; TCRdb holds only in-frame clones, not every one. The sample includes over 75,000 clones, around 86% seen only once; the top ten take roughly 8%. This CDR3 region has 14 residues. The receptor comes from a human donor who was the organ donor for an intestinal transplant. This chain links TRBV1 with TRBJ1-1. TRBV1 is termed a pseudogene. Sequencing was performed on unstimulated CD8+ T cells sorted from spleen or lymph node cells, taken before transplant. Here the CDR3 DNA reads TGCACCAGCAGCCATAGTAGACTGGACCCTGAAGCTTTCTTT. Its translation is CTSSHSRLDPEAFF.